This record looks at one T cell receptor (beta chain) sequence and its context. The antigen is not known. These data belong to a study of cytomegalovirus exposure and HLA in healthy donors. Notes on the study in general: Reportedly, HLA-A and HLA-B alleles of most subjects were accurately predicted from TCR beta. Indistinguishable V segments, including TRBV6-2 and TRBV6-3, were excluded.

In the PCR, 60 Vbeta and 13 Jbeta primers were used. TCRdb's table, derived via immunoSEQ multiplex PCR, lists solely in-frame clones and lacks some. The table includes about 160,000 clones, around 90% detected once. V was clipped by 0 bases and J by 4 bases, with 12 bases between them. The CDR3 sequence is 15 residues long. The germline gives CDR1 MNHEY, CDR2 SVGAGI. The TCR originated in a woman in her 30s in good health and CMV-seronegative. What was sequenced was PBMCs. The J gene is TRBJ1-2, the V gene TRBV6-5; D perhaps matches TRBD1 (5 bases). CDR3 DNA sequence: TGTGCCAGCAGTTACTCGACAGTTTTCTTCTATGGCTACACCTTC. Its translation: CASSYSTVFFYGYTF.